The rows below give T cell receptor beta chains drawn from one sample of a study of regulatory T cells in long-lasting Graves disease. One entry per CDR3 protein results from TCRdb running MiXCR on the multiplex PCR reads. The table includes some 490,000 distinct CDR3 sequences, more than 10% detected once. These sequences were also reported in another study, on T cells in Graves' hyperthyroidism and ophthalmopathy.

This specimen was peripheral blood mononuclear cells (PBMCs), taken at new diagnosis, from a patient treated with antithyroid drugs. The source is a woman aged 25 to 39 with Graves disease. Each CDR3 is given with its conserved first and last residue. Fields, in order: CDR3 DNA, CDR3 protein, clone size, V gene, CDR3 length, J gene, D gene. The D gene is left open where the match is weak. Not every row has a clone size; where given, it reads once, few, many or a size class.

DNA: TGCAGCGTTGGGAGCTCCGGGAGCACTGAAGCTTTCTTT
CDR3: CSVGSSGSTEAFF
size: NA
V: TRBV29-1
length: 13
J: TRBJ1-1
D: NA

DNA: TGTGCCACCAGACCTAACAATGGGGCGGGAAAGAGGAATGAGCAGTTCTTC
CDR3: CATRPNNGAGKRNEQFF
size: many
V: TRBV15
length: 17
J: TRBJ2-1
D: NA

DNA: TGTGCCAGCTCACCACGGCCCGGGACATTGAACACTGAAGCTTTCTTT
CDR3: CASSPRPGTLNTEAFF
size: many
V: TRBV18
length: 16
J: TRBJ1-1
D: NA

DNA: TGTGCCAGCAGCGCCTCACTAAGTTACAATGAGCAGTTCTTC
CDR3: CASSASLSYNEQFF
size: NA
V: TRBV9
length: 14
J: TRBJ2-1
D: NA

DNA: TGTGCCAGTTCCCTCGGGGGCCTAGTGAGGGCTTTCTTT
CDR3: CASSLGGLVRAFF
size: many
V: TRBV28
length: 13
J: TRBJ1-1
D: NA

DNA: TGTGCCAGCAGTTTGAGGGAGGGCTCCTACAATGAGCAGTTCTTC
CDR3: CASSLREGSYNEQFF
size: many
V: TRBV12-3/TRBV12-4
length: 15
J: TRBJ2-1
D: TRBD2

DNA: TGCAGCGTTGAAGAGTGGGGGGCTTGGACTGAAGCTTTCTTT
CDR3: CSVEEWGAWTEAFF
size: many
V: TRBV29-1
length: 14
J: TRBJ1-1
D: NA

DNA: TGTGCCAGTAGTATAGATCATCTCCCTCCGAACACTGAAGCTTTCTTT
CDR3: CASSIDHLPPNTEAFF
size: many
V: TRBV19
length: 16
J: TRBJ1-1
D: NA

DNA: TGTGCCAGCAGTAGGGACAGGGGTGGTTACATTCAGTACTTC
CDR3: CASSRDRGGYIQYF
size: NA
V: TRBV2
length: 14
J: TRBJ2-4
D: TRBD1

DNA: TGTGCCAGCAGTTTGAACAGATACACTGAAGCTTTCTTT
CDR3: CASSLNRYTEAFF
size: many
V: TRBV12-3/TRBV12-4
length: 13
J: TRBJ1-1
D: NA

DNA: TGTGCCAGCAGTTCCAGAGGACTAGCGGGAATTAACACCGGGGAGCTGTTTTTT
CDR3: CASSSRGLAGINTGELFF
size: many
V: TRBV6-2/TRBV6-3
length: 18
J: TRBJ2-2
D: TRBD2

DNA: TGTGCCAGCAGTTACGGGCGGGCCTGGGACGAGCAGTACTTC
CDR3: CASSYGRAWDEQYF
size: many
V: TRBV6-2/TRBV6-3
length: 14
J: TRBJ2-7
D: NA

DNA: TGCAGCGTTGAGGGCAGGGCTAACACTGAAGCTTTCTTT
CDR3: CSVEGRANTEAFF
size: many
V: TRBV29-1
length: 13
J: TRBJ1-1
D: NA

DNA: TGTGCCAGTCACTCCCGCAGTGATGGCTACACCTTC
CDR3: CASHSRSDGYTF
size: NA
V: TRBV28
length: 12
J: TRBJ1-2
D: NA

DNA: TGCAGTACCCGTAGTACTAGCGGGAGCGCAGATACGCAGTATTTT
CDR3: CSTRSTSGSADTQYF
size: NA
V: TRBV20-1
length: 15
J: TRBJ2-3
D: TRBD2

DNA: TGCAGTGTACCCGACAGGGGATTCTCCTACGAGCAGTACTTC
CDR3: CSVPDRGFSYEQYF
size: many
V: TRBV20-1
length: 14
J: TRBJ2-7
D: TRBD1

DNA: TGTGCCAGCAACGCCGGGCTAGCCTCCTACAATGAGCAGTTCTTC
CDR3: CASNAGLASYNEQFF
size: NA
V: TRBV9
length: 15
J: TRBJ2-1
D: NA

DNA: TGTGCCACCAGTGTAGGCTACGAGCAGTACTTC
CDR3: CATSVGYEQYF
size: many
V: TRBV24-1
length: 11
J: TRBJ2-7
D: NA

DNA: TGTGCCAGCAGCCACGGGCCCGCGGAAGGGAACACTGAAGCTTTCTTT
CDR3: CASSHGPAEGNTEAFF
size: many
V: TRBV6-1
length: 16
J: TRBJ1-1
D: NA

DNA: TGTGCCAGCAGCTTAGGGACCGCTTACAATGAGCAGTTCTTC
CDR3: CASSLGTAYNEQFF
size: many
V: TRBV11-2
length: 14
J: TRBJ2-1
D: NA

DNA: TGCACCGGGACAGGGGTCACAGATACGCAGTATTTT
CDR3: CTGTGVTDTQYF
size: many
V: TRBV29-1
length: 12
J: TRBJ2-3
D: TRBD1

DNA: TGTGCCAGTAGTATAGTGACCTCCGATACGCAGTATTTT
CDR3: CASSIVTSDTQYF
size: NA
V: TRBV19
length: 13
J: TRBJ2-3
D: NA

DNA: TGTGCCAGCAGCCCCCCCCCAGGGTTTGAGACCCAGTACTTC
CDR3: CASSPPPGFETQYF
size: NA
V: TRBV9
length: 14
J: TRBJ2-5
D: NA

DNA: TGTGCCAGCTCACCAGGGATGTGGTACGAGCAGTACTTC
CDR3: CASSPGMWYEQYF
size: many
V: TRBV18
length: 13
J: TRBJ2-7
D: NA

DNA: TGTGCCAGCAGCGTAGGATGGTACAATGAGCAGTTCTTC
CDR3: CASSVGWYNEQFF
size: NA
V: TRBV9
length: 13
J: TRBJ2-1
D: NA

DNA: TGTGCCAGTAGTATAGATCGTGGGGTTATACAAGAGCAGTTCTTC
CDR3: CASSIDRGVIQEQFF
size: few
V: TRBV19
length: 15
J: TRBJ2-1
D: NA

DNA: TGTGCCAGCAGCGCTAGAGTAGCGGGAAGAGATGAGCAGTTCTTC
CDR3: CASSARVAGRDEQFF
size: NA
V: TRBV5-4
length: 15
J: TRBJ2-1
D: TRBD2

DNA: TGTGCCAGCTCACCTCGCCGGGGTGAGCAGTTCTTC
CDR3: CASSPRRGEQFF
size: many
V: TRBV18
length: 12
J: TRBJ2-1
D: NA

DNA: TGTGCCGTAAATCGACTAGCGGGAGTATCCTACAATGAGCAGTTCTTC
CDR3: CAVNRLAGVSYNEQFF
size: NA
V: TRBV28
length: 16
J: TRBJ2-1
D: TRBD2

DNA: TGTGCCAGCAGCTCACTAGGCGCCCCCCAAGAGACCCAGTACTTC
CDR3: CASSSLGAPQETQYF
size: few
V: TRBV7-9
length: 15
J: TRBJ2-5
D: NA

DNA: TGTGCCACCAGCAGTTCGGGGGTTATGAATGAAAAACTGTTTTTT
CDR3: CATSSSGVMNEKLFF
size: many
V: TRBV15
length: 15
J: TRBJ1-4
D: NA

DNA: TGTGCCAGCATCTCTCGGCGGGAGGGCCGCTACGAGCAGTACTTC
CDR3: CASISRREGRYEQYF
size: many
V: TRBV7-9
length: 15
J: TRBJ2-7
D: TRBD2

DNA: TGTGCCAGCAGCCCCATCGGGGAAACAAACTACAATGAGCAGTACTTC
CDR3: CASSPIGETNYNEQYF
size: NA
V: TRBV9
length: 16
J: TRBJ2-7
D: NA

DNA: TGTGCCAGCAGCATAATGGGACTAGCGACCTACGAGCAGTACTTC
CDR3: CASSIMGLATYEQYF
size: many
V: TRBV11-3
length: 15
J: TRBJ2-7
D: TRBD2

DNA: TGTGCCAGCAGTTCCTCTCTCCGACGGACCGGGGAGCTGTTTTTT
CDR3: CASSSSLRRTGELFF
size: many
V: TRBV12-3/TRBV12-4
length: 15
J: TRBJ2-2
D: NA

DNA: TGTGCCAGCAGCTTAGAGGTTTTCGGCGGGGAGCTGTTTTTT
CDR3: CASSLEVFGGELFF
size: NA
V: TRBV7-2
length: 14
J: TRBJ2-2
D: NA

DNA: TGTGCCTGCACGGACTACTGGGATCCCCGGGAGACCCGGTCCTACAATGAGCAGTTCTTC
CDR3: CACTDYWDPRETRSYNEQFF
size: many
V: TRBV30
length: 20
J: TRBJ2-1
D: NA